The following is a TCR beta chain sequence with its context. The data were taken from a study of control samples from healthy donors and cancer patients. Looked up from germline, CDR1 is MNHNS and CDR2 is SASEGT. The CDR3 consists of 16 residues. V lost 1 base to trimming and J lost 6 bases; unmatched junction nucleotides: 8. The protocol was immunoSEQ multiplex PCR, while the TCRdb copy is restricted to in-frame clones and leaves out a portion. The sample table includes under 200,000 clones. This sequence was found in a woman in her thirties in good health. The chain employs TRBV6-1 and TRBJ1-5; 8 bases line up with TRBD1. Specimen: blood. The CDR3 nucleotides read TGTGCCAGCAGTGAAGTAGGAGGACAGGGCGGTCAGCCCCAGCATTTT. This codes for CASSEVGGQGGQPQHF.